Below are 12 T cell receptor beta chains sequenced from a single sample in a study of PD-L1 blockade in urothelial cancer. Libraries were prepared by immunoSEQ multiplex PCR; TCRdb keeps only in-frame clonotypes and omits some of them. The table shows 130,000 or so clones, with less than 85% occurring only once. Time point specified: pretreatment peripheral blood. The input for sequencing was PBMCs, taken around atezolizumab (anti-PD-L1) treatment. All receptors derive from a man in his fifties or sixties with urothelial cancer.

The sample holds a few counts of this clone. The chain combines TRBV7-2 with TRBJ1-4; possibly TRBD1 for D (6 bases). Germline assignment: CDR1 SGHTA and CDR2 FQGNSA. V shed 0 bases and J shed 7 bases, with 12 bases lying between them. This CDR3 has 15 residues. CDR3 amino acids: CASSLARGTTEKLFF. In DNA, the CDR3 is TGTGCCAGCAGCTTAGCGAGAGGGACAACTGAAAAACTGTTTTTT.

This clone was found once. V is TRBV5-4 and J is TRBJ2-7; 8 nucleotides match TRBD2. With 4 bases clipped from V and 2 bases from J, the junction kept 5 bases outside the gene matches. Germline values: CDR1 SGHNT, CDR2 YYREEE (reference sequence). The CDR3 is 14 residues long. CDR3 sequence reads: CASSEGLVAYEQYF. The CDR3 bases are TGTGCCAGCAGCGAGGGACTAGTAGCCTACGAGCAGTACTTC.

CDR3 in amino acids: CATSRLVGNEKLFF. Written as DNA, the CDR3 is TGTGCCACCAGCAGACTAGTCGGAAATGAAAAACTGTTTTTT. The genes are TRBV15 and TRBJ1-4; D unclear. V was trimmed by 2 bases and J by 5 bases, leaving 9 bases between them. The CDR3 sequence is 14 residues long. Germline V CDR1 and CDR2: LNHNV, YYDKDF (reference sequence). Full variable domain (rest looked up from reference TRBV15 and TRBJ1-4): DAMVIQNPRYQVTQFGKPVTLSCSQTLNHNVMYWYQQKSSQAPKLLFHYYDKDFNNEADTPDNFQSRRPNTSFCFLDIRSPGLGDTAMYLCATSRLVGNEKLFFGSGTQLSVL.

This chain connects TRBV6-6 to TRBJ2-3; possible D gene TRBD1, 6 bases. The CDR3 totals 13 residues. In germline, CDR1 is MNHNY, CDR2 SVGAGI (reference sequence). Trimming removed 6 bases from V and 3 bases from J, with 10 bases in between. CDR3 sequence (DNA): TGTGCCAGCAGACTGGACAGTACAGATACGCAGTATTTT. It yields the protein CASRLDSTDTQYF.

This chain links TRBV6-5 with TRBJ2-1, with a tentative D call TRBD1 (6 bases). The CDR3 is 13 residues long. V lost 6 bases and J 2 bases, leaving 8 bases between the germline ends. Per germline, CDR1 MNHEY and CDR2 SVGAGI. CDR3 loop: CASRQGTYNEQFF. CDR3 DNA: TGTGCCAGCAGGCAGGGGACCTACAATGAGCAGTTCTTC.

The rearrangement joins TRBV28 to TRBJ1-6; TRBD1 aligns across 7 bases. The CDR3 has 13 residues. Germline V gene data show CDR1 as MDHEN and CDR2 as SYDVKM. J gave up 6 bases and V 6 bases, and 2 bases lay outside the gene matches. The CDR3 sequence: CASRGQTNSPLHF. The CDR3 region has the DNA TGTGCCAGCAGGGGACAGACTAATTCACCCCTCCACTTT.

This rearrangement joins TRBV19 to TRBJ2-1, with D tentatively TRBD2 (6 bases). Trimming pared 5 bases from V and 0 bases from J, leaving 11 bases between. There are 15 residues in the CDR3. From germline, CDR1 is LNHDA and CDR2 SQIVND (reference sequence). CDR3 coding DNA: TGTGCCAGTAGTGGTAGCGGATACTCCTACAATGAGCAGTTCTTC. Encoded protein: CASSGSGYSYNEQFF. The full variable domain, completed using reference TRBV19 and TRBJ2-1, is DGGITQSPKYLFRKEGQNVTLSCEQNLNHDAMYWYRQDPGQGLRLIYYSQIVNDFQKGDIAEGYSVSREKKESFPLTVTSAQKNPTAFYLCASSGSGYSYNEQFFGPGTRLTVL.

V is TRBV19 and J is TRBJ1-6, with a tentative D call TRBD1 (5 bases). V was cut by 3 bases and J by 3 bases, with 12 bases left in between. Germline CDR1 LNHDA, CDR2 SQIVND (reference sequence). The CDR3 has 16 residues. CDR3: CASSIAGPNYNSPLHF. CDR3 nucleotides: TGTGCCAGTAGTATCGCAGGGCCAAACTATAATTCACCCCTCCACTTT.

The gene calls are TRBV7-9 and TRBJ2-5; D may be TRBD1 (6 bases). With 4 bases removed from V and 0 bases from J, the gap between germline ends came to 9 bases. CDR3 length: 14 amino acids. CDR1 SEHNR and CDR2 FQNEAQ come from the germline V gene (reference sequence). As DNA, the CDR3 is TGTGCCAGCAGCTCGGACAGCAACCAAGAGACCCAGTACTTC. Translating it yields CASSSDSNQETQYF. The whole variable domain, remainder taken from reference TRBV7-9 and TRBJ2-5, is DTGVSQNPRHKITKRGQNVTFRCDPISEHNRLYWYRQTLGQGPEFLTYFQNEAQLEKSRLLSDRFSAERPKGSFSTLEIQRTEQGDSAMYLCASSSDSNQETQYFGPGTRLLVL.

This clone is a singleton in its sample. The rearrangement links TRBV19 to TRBJ2-5; 10 bases match TRBD1. CDR1 is LNHDA, CDR2 SQIVND, per germline (reference sequence). Trimming took 3 bases from V and 2 from J; bases not matched to a gene: 0. The CDR3 contains 14 residues. The DNA of the CDR3 is TGTGCCAGTAGTATGGACAGGGGGCAAGAGACCCAGTACTTC. This gives the protein CASSMDRGQETQYF.

The V call is TRBV5-1, the J call TRBJ2-7, with 10 positions matching TRBD2. This CDR3 has 13 amino acids. The V gene's germline CDR1 is SGHRS and CDR2 YFSETQ. V was clipped by 7 bases and J by 6 bases; unmatched bases: 7. CDR3 protein: CASGAGGPLEQYF. CDR3 nucleotides: TGCGCCAGCGGAGCGGGAGGGCCACTCGAGCAGTACTTC. The complete variable domain, with remaining parts taken from reference TRBV5-1 and TRBJ2-7, reads KAGVTQTPRYLIKTRGQQVTLSCSPISGHRSVSWYQQTPGQGLQFLFEYFSETQRNKGNFPGRFSGRQFSNSRSEMNVSTLELGDSALYLCASGAGGPLEQYFGPGTRLTVT.

This chain uses TRBV2 with TRBJ1-2; D call uncertain. V was clipped by 2 bases and J by 1 base, with 8 bases between them. The germline V gene encodes CDR1 SNHLY and CDR2 FYNNEI. This CDR3 has 14 amino acids. The CDR3 bases are TGTGCCAGCAGTGAACAAGCGGGTAACTATGGCTACACCTTC. It codes for CASSEQAGNYGYTF.